Sequencing of this TCR beta chain was carried out in a study of blood T cell repertoires in COVID-19. Study overall: Some COVID-19 samples were acute and others convalescent; all came from the United States, Italy and Spain. Nucleic acid was either cDNA or gDNA, and it came from T cells, B-cell-depleted T cells, or PBMCs.

Sequenced by immunoSEQ multiplex PCR; TCRdb stores in-frame clones only, minus some. The repertoire has 200,000 to 250,000 clones, nearly 90% of them found once; the top ten carry approximately 16%. Categorization into cohorts depended on clinical history that participants reported. The germline V and J ends were trimmed by 6 bases and 2 bases, with 8 bases remaining between them. Per germline, CDR1 SQVTM and CDR2 ANQGSEA. The CDR3 runs 11 residues. Material: PBMCs or T cells enriched from blood (not recorded which). The source of this sequence is a man aged 30-40 years who had been exposed to COVID-19. The V and J genes are TRBV29-1 and TRBJ2-7; weak D call: TRBD2 (6 bases). CDR3 bases: TGCAGCGTAAGGACTACCTACGAGCAGTACTTC. It yields the protein CSVRTTYEQYF.